Reported below is one T cell receptor beta chain. Its matching antigen is unknown. The entry originates in a study of cytomegalovirus exposure and HLA in healthy donors. About the research overall: Most genotyped donors, around four fifths of fewer than 400, had Caucasian-associated genetic ancestry.

Study results and caveats: Earlier findings revealed that most TCR beta V segments proved productive either about 87% or about 30% of the time. The study flagged roughly 150 TCR beta chains as cytomegalovirus-associated.

The PCR made use of 60 Vbeta and 13 Jbeta primers. Using immunoSEQ multiplex PCR, the repertoire was profiled, and TCRdb retains in-frame clones only, with some absent. The data contain fewer than 200,000 clones, approximately 82% of them singletons. This TCR was sampled from a male donor in good health and CMV-seronegative. Sequencing input: PBMCs.

Written as DNA, the CDR3 is TGTGCCAGCAACGACTTACGGGGGGGGAACCCTGGGGCCAACGTCCTGACTTTC. Amino acids: CASNDLRGGNPGANVLTF. V usage is TRBV7-9 and J usage is TRBJ2-6; 8 bases are a match to TRBD2. Trimming took 7 bases from V and 2 from J; bases not matched to a gene: 13. The CDR3 totals 18 residues. Looked up from germline, CDR1 is SEHNR and CDR2 is FQNEAQ (reference sequence).